Detailed here is one TCR beta chain. The antigen is unknown. The data originate from a study of T cell responses to AZD1222 COVID-19 vaccine. Whole-study findings and limits: Spike-wide coverage was observed for vaccine-associated CD4 TCRs, with dominant responses at 160-218 and 743-854.

Trimming removed 2 bases from V and 7 bases from J, with 11 bases in between. CDR1 and CDR2 (germline): MNHEY, SVGEGT. The CDR3 totals 13 residues. Sequencing used immunoSEQ multiplex PCR; TCRdb keeps in-frame clones, though not all of them. The sample has approximately 91,000 clones, roughly 84% seen once. The V call is TRBV6-2 or TRBV6-3, the J call TRBJ1-2; D is possibly TRBD1 (5 bases). The sample was peripheral blood, taken on day 0 of AZD1222 vaccination. This TCR came from an adult in good health. CDR3 coding DNA: TGTGCCAGCAGTTACGGGCAGGGTCGTGGCTACACCTTC. It yields the protein CASSYGQGRGYTF.